This TCR beta chain derives from a study of Tregs in tolerant kidney transplant recipients. The study's findings and limits: Validation in larger populations is needed because few patients were studied. This study did not directly address biological reproducibility.

Unstimulated Tregs (CD4+CD25+CD127-) and CD4+CD25- non-Tregs were sorted from PBMCs. Only in-frame clones appear in the TCRdb table, and some are missing; sequencing was by immunoSEQ multiplex PCR. This repertoire includes approximately 31,000 clones. With respect to this clone: Its antigen is still unknown.

The source is a human donor who received a combined kidney and bone marrow transplant. The sequences come from CD8+ T cells from blood, collected before the transplant.

CDR3 bases read: TGTGCCAGCAGCAGACCGGGACTAGCTGGCAATGAG. This sequence encodes CASSRPGLAGNE. The complete CDR3 protein is CASSRPGLAGNEQFF. The chain uses TRBV7-9 and TRBJ2-1, with 9 nucleotides matching TRBD2. The DNA ends 3 residues before the CDR3 does, and the rest of the CDR3 is filled in from the germline J gene. V gave up 5 bases and J gave up 6 bases; unmatched junction bases: 8. Germline V gives CDR1 SEHNR, CDR2 FQNEAQ (reference sequence). This CDR3 comprises 15 residues.